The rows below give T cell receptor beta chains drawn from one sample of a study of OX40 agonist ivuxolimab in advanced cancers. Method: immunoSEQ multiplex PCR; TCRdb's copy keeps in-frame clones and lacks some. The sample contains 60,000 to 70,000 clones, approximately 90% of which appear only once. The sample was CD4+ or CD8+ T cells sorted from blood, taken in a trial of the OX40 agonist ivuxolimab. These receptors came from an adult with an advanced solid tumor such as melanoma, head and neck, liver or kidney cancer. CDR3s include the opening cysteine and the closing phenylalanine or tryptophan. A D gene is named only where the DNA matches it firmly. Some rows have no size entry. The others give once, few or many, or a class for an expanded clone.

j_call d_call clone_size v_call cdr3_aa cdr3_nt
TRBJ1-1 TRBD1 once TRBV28 CASRQTGLNTEAFF TGTGCCAGCAGACAGACAGGGCTCAACACTGAAGCTTTCTTT
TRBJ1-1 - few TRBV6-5 CASSSVNTEAFF TGTGCCAGCAGTTCTGTGAACACTGAAGCTTTCTTT
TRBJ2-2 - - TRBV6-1 CASSKQDTGELFF TGTGCCAGCAGTAAGCAGGACACCGGGGAGCTGTTTTTT
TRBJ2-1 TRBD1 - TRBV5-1 CASSRGGTGWNEQFF TGCGCCAGCAGCCGGGGTGGGACAGGGTGGAATGAGCAGTTCTTC
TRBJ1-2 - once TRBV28 CASSFALTVNYGYTF TGTGCCAGCAGTTTTGCCTTGACAGTTAACTATGGCTACACCTTC
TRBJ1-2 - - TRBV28 CASSITGRRYYGYTF TGTGCCAGCAGCATCACAGGGAGGCGTTACTATGGCTACACCTTC
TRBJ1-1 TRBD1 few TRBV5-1 CASSSDRARTEAFF TGCGCCAGCAGCTCGGACAGGGCGCGCACTGAAGCTTTCTTT
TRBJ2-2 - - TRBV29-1 CSVDGSRTGELFF TGCAGCGTTGACGGGAGCCGCACCGGGGAGCTGTTTTTT
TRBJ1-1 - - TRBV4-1 CASSPRENTEAFF TGCGCCAGCAGCCCCCGCGAGAACACTGAAGCTTTCTTT
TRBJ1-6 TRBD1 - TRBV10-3 CAISGNRGNRDSPLHF TGTGCCATCAGTGGGAACAGGGGGAACAGGGATTCACCCCTCCACTTT